A selection of T cell receptor beta chains follows, all from one sample in a study of molecular identifiers for immune sequencing clone quantification. MiXCR, run by TCRdb on the PCR reads, gives a single entry per CDR3 protein. Here the sample spans over 600,000 distinct CDR3 sequences, about 20% being singletons. The material sequenced was naive CD8+ T cells from blood, with Jurkat cell RNA spiked in. Receptor source: a human donor in good health. Some libraries in this study had Jurkat cell RNA spiked in. CDR3s include the opening cysteine and the closing phenylalanine or tryptophan. The D gene is left open where the match is weak. The size of a clone is reported for some rows only, either as once, few or many, or as a class for expanded clones.

v_gene: TRBV7-9; d_gene: TRBD2; j_gene: TRBJ2-1; abundance: NA; CDR3nt: TGTGCCAGCAGCCTGTACCACGGGGGGGTCTACAATGAGCAGTTCTTC; CDR3aa: CASSLYHGGVYNEQFF
v_gene: TRBV4-2; d_gene: TRBD1; j_gene: TRBJ2-7; abundance: many; CDR3nt: TGTGCCAGCAGCCAAAGGACAGGGGGTCAAGACGAGCAGTACTTC; CDR3aa: CASSQRTGGQDEQYF
v_gene: TRBV5-3; d_gene: NA; j_gene: TRBJ2-1; abundance: NA; CDR3nt: TGTGCCAGCAGCTTGGAGGTGGACTTTGGGCCGATTGGGGATGAGCAGTTCTTC; CDR3aa: CASSLEVDFGPIGDEQFF
v_gene: TRBV4-1; d_gene: TRBD1; j_gene: TRBJ1-1; abundance: NA; CDR3nt: TGCGCCAGCGGCTGGACAGGGGCGCACGTTGGGAAAACTGAAGCTTTCTTT; CDR3aa: CASGWTGAHVGKTEAFF
v_gene: TRBV7-9; d_gene: NA; j_gene: TRBJ2-7; abundance: NA; CDR3nt: TGTGCCAGCCGCCCCCCAGGGGGGCCTAGCTACGAGCAGTACTTC; CDR3aa: CASRPPGGPSYEQYF
v_gene: TRBV11-2; d_gene: NA; j_gene: TRBJ1-4; abundance: NA; CDR3nt: TGTGCCAGCAGCTTAGGCTTTAACAGCCACCTTAATGAAAAACTGTTTTTT; CDR3aa: CASSLGFNSHLNEKLFF
v_gene: TRBV5-8; d_gene: NA; j_gene: TRBJ1-1; abundance: many; CDR3nt: TGTGCCAGCAGCTGGTTACACACTGAAGCTTTCTTT; CDR3aa: CASSWLHTEAFF
v_gene: TRBV2; d_gene: TRBD1; j_gene: TRBJ1-4; abundance: many; CDR3nt: TGTGCCAGCAGTCCCGGGACAGGGAAAACTAATGAAAAACTGTTTTTT; CDR3aa: CASSPGTGKTNEKLFF
v_gene: TRBV20-1; d_gene: TRBD2; j_gene: TRBJ2-1; abundance: NA; CDR3nt: TGCAGTGCTAGAGATCCCGGACTAGCGGGGCCGAGCTCCTACAATGAGCAGTTCTTC; CDR3aa: CSARDPGLAGPSSYNEQFF
v_gene: TRBV20-1; d_gene: NA; j_gene: TRBJ2-2; abundance: few; CDR3nt: TGCAGTGCTAGAGATCTTCTTAGCGGAATAAACGCCGGGGAGCTGTTTTTT; CDR3aa: CSARDLLSGINAGELFF
v_gene: TRBV24-1; d_gene: TRBD2; j_gene: TRBJ2-2; abundance: many; CDR3nt: TGTGCCACCAGTCCGGGAGGGGGACTAGCGGGAGTGGCGGGGGAGCTGTTTTTT; CDR3aa: CATSPGGGLAGVAGELFF
v_gene: TRBV7-9; d_gene: NA; j_gene: TRBJ2-1; abundance: many; CDR3nt: TGTGCCAGCAGCGGTACCTTACCGGGGTCCTACAATGAGCAGTTCTTC; CDR3aa: CASSGTLPGSYNEQFF
v_gene: TRBV20-1; d_gene: TRBD1; j_gene: TRBJ2-7; abundance: NA; CDR3nt: TGCAGTGCTTACCGGGACAGAAGGTCTGACGAGCAGTACTTC; CDR3aa: CSAYRDRRSDEQYF
v_gene: TRBV12-2; d_gene: NA; j_gene: TRBJ1-5; abundance: few; CDR3nt: TGTGCAAGTCGCTTTGTGAGGGGGTGCAATCAGCCCCAGCATTTT; CDR3aa: CASRFVRGCNQPQHF
v_gene: TRBV3-1; d_gene: TRBD1; j_gene: TRBJ2-1; abundance: NA; CDR3nt: TGTGCCAGCAGCCAAACGGGGGGACAGGGAATCGGCAATGAGCAGTTCTTC; CDR3aa: CASSQTGGQGIGNEQFF
v_gene: TRBV6-2/TRBV6-3; d_gene: NA; j_gene: TRBJ1-6; abundance: NA; CDR3nt: TGTGCCAGCAGCTTGGGATGGGGTGACGGTTTTGGAAATTCACCCCTCCACTTT; CDR3aa: CASSLGWGDGFGNSPLHF
v_gene: TRBV6-2/TRBV6-3; d_gene: TRBD1; j_gene: TRBJ2-7; abundance: many; CDR3nt: TGTGCCAGCAGCACTGACAGGGGTCCCTTCTACGAGCAGTACTTC; CDR3aa: CASSTDRGPFYEQYF